This T cell receptor (beta chain) appears in the sequencing data of a study of shared clonotypes between healthy human individuals. Germline CDR1 is MNHEY and CDR2 is SMNVEV (reference sequence). The CDR3 contains 16 residues. V gave up 4 bases and J gave up 6 bases; unmatched junction bases: 13. Here immunoSEQ multiplex PCR was the method, and the copy in TCRdb shows in-frame clones only, minus some. The sample shows about a million clones, approximately 72% of them seen only once. This clonotype originated in a young man in good health. The rearrangement links TRBV27 to TRBJ1-2; 8 bases line up with TRBD1. Specimen: memory CD4+ T cells sorted from blood. The subset: CD45RA-negative fraction. Written as DNA, the CDR3 is TGTGCCAGCAGTTCCCTGGGACAGGCGGTTGAGGATGGCTACACCTTC. The encoded protein is CASSSLGQAVEDGYTF.